The clone carrying this T cell receptor (beta chain) occurred once. The CDR3 length is 13 residues. CDR1 SGDLS and CDR2 YYNGEE come from the germline V gene. Trimming took off 4 bases at V and 8 bases at J, with 15 bases between the two ends. This sample is part of a study of blood T cell repertoires in COVID-19. Assay used: immunoSEQ multiplex PCR; TCRdb lists only in-frame clones, some missing. The profile shows some 85,000 clones, around 80% of them singletons. The sequence came from a woman older than 75 with active or convalescent COVID-19. Sample: peripheral blood. The gene calls are TRBV9 and TRBJ1-2, with D possibly matching TRBD1 (6 bases). In nucleotides, the CDR3 is TGTGCCAGCAGCCCCAGGGGATTTGAAGGCTACACCTTC. Protein product: CASSPRGFEGYTF.